Sequencing of this T cell receptor beta chain was carried out in a study of blood T cells in healthy people across ages (dated by TCRdb to 2014 to 2015). With regard to the full study: In model experiments, template switching captured roughly one uniquely barcoded TCR beta cDNA molecule for every two T cells. To track age-related changes in TCR beta repertoire diversity, the study relied on deep sequencing normalized with unique cDNA molecular identifiers. Donors were grouped into four age groups: young (average roughly 17 years), middle-aged (around 39), aged (approximately 67) and long-lived (around 80). Donors of different ages were randomly distributed across sequencing lanes to avoid experimental bias. The study analyzed two additional independent replicas of 1 million unique cDNA reads from the same blood draw for two donors, one aged 18 to 30 and one aged 80 or older.

The library was produced with 5' RACE. Sequenced on an Illumina HiSeq 2500. The second PCR ran for roughly 7 to 12 cycles and used a J-beta primer mix along with a sample-barcoded 5' primer. A template-switch 5' adaptor carrying 12 random nucleotides introduced a unique molecular identifier onto each TCR beta cDNA molecule. At least 2.5 million CDR3-containing paired-end reads were obtained from each sample. All of the RNA was converted into first-strand cDNA using the Mint cDNA synthesis kit, with a TRBC-specific oligonucleotide serving as the primer. Following uracil-DNA glycosylase treatment, all cDNA underwent a first 18-cycle PCR with the universal primers M1SS and BC2_uni_R. The paper's data handling went like this. Each sample was normalized by randomly selecting 1 million high-quality reads, each carrying a distinct molecular identifier. Reads sharing molecular identifiers were discarded rather than binned into consensus sequences. MiTCR, set to a Q25 quality threshold and the strictest error-elimination algorithm, was used for CDR3 identification, clonotype clustering and error correction. A nonparametric unseen species model using Euler transformation provided a lower-bound estimate of total TCR beta diversity. TCRdb redid the processing of the public reads, applying fastp at Q25 and MiXCR, and retained in-frame beta chains. Rows merge per CDR3 protein into single entries with the most common DNA and genes. The V and J calls follow TCRdb's processing rather than the paper's. Recorded for this sample are under 2 million distinct CDR3 sequences; 34% of them occurred a single time. The ten largest clones capture about 11% of the sample.

This clonotype has a handful of counts. Its antigen remains undetermined. Base quality data are lacking; no much larger clone is found one base away. Paper-wide results and their limitations: Compared with the aged group, more naive CD4+ T cells, fewer expanded clones and increased TCR diversity were shown by the long-lived group, suggesting age selection. Since profiling was done on bulk unsorted PBMCs, naive and antigen-experienced compartments could not be conclusively compared. As age increased, observed TCR beta diversity per million T cells dropped in a roughly linear way, and a significant reduction was already evident by age 40. Observed TCR beta diversity correlated strongly with the percentage of naive T cells measured by flow cytometry. The CMV infection status of donors was not known, potentially confounding age-related changes in expanded clonotypes. Estimates of total diversity from one million sequenced T cells were regarded as lower bounds and underestimates.

The donors were roughly 39 Caucasian individuals from Russia, aged about 6 to 95 years, who were systemically healthy. Approximately 9 milliliters of peripheral blood were collected from each donor into EDTA-treated Vacutainer tubes. Ficoll-Paque density-gradient centrifugation was used to isolate PBMCs, with at least 7 million obtained per sample. Total RNA, at least 6 micrograms per sample, was extracted from PBMCs with Trizol reagent. For every donor, an aliquot of PBMCs went through flow cytometry to measure the percentages of naive CD45RAhigh/CD27high T cells. A distance of 10 bases separates the germline ends of V and J, which lose 2 bases and 6 bases respectively. Reading the germline V gene (reference sequence) gives CDR1 MNHNY and CDR2 SVGAGI. Spanning cysteine to phenylalanine, the CDR3 consists of 13 amino acids. Just CDR3 DNA is preserved here, 39 bases in frame from base 1.

The V and J genes are TRBV6-6 and TRBJ1-2, with no D gene named confidently. The sequenced material came from blood. The source is a woman aged 25 to 39 in good health. The DNA sequence is given as TGTGCCAGCAGTTACGGGGTTATGCATGGCTACACCTTC. This translates into CASSYGVMHGYTF.